The 8 T cell receptor beta chains given below trace back to one sample, sequenced in a study of spatial heterogeneity in lung cancer. Time point indicated: sample taken at primary tumor resection. TCRdb redid the calling of the 5' RACE reads with MiXCR, one entry per CDR3 protein. The sample includes more than 2,500 distinct CDR3 sequences, around 4.5% seen only once; the top ten take 15% to 20%. Antigens for these TCRs are unknown. Regarding the study as a whole: The study found that expanded intratumoral alpha and beta TCR counts tracked tumor mutation counts.

The input for sequencing was lung tumor tissue, taken at surgery. These receptors were collected from a female donor with early-stage non-small cell lung cancer.

This clonotype was counted ten times or more. J is TRBJ1-5 and V is TRBV16; perhaps TRBD1 as D (6 bases). This CDR3 is built from 15 residues. The V gene lost 1 base and the J gene lost 1 base, with 8 bases spanning the gap. Germline V gene data show CDR1 as KGHSY and CDR2 as FQNENV. The CDR3 region has the DNA TGTGCCAGCAGCCAATTAAGGGGGAGCAATCAGCCCCAGCATTTT. Translated, it gives CASSQLRGSNQPQHF.

This clonotype was counted at least ten times. A much larger clone lies one base from this, so it may be a read error. The CDR3 reads CASSPSGQGDEQYF. The CDR3 DNA follows: TGTGCCAGCAGTCCTTCGGGACAGGGGGACGAGCAGTACTTC. This rearrangement joins TRBV12-3 or TRBV12-4 to TRBJ2-7; 11 bases fit TRBD1. With 5 bases clipped from V and 5 bases from J, the junction kept 5 bases outside the gene matches. This CDR3 has 14 amino acids.

This clonotype is termed medium-sized. This chain connects TRBV21-1 to TRBJ2-2; no DNA check was done on the table's D call, TRBD2. TRBV21-1 is flagged as a pseudogene. CDR3 length equals 17 residues. CDR3 in amino acids: CASHNEDYPLDTGELFF. CDR3 coding DNA: TGTGCCAGCCACAATGAGGACTATCCCCTTGACACCGGGGAGCTGTTTTTT.

With regard to this clonotype: The germline gene is not matched at one end of the junction; a read error may be the cause. The chain employs TRBV28 and TRBJ2-5, with D unclear. Germline CDR1 MDHEN, CDR2 SYDVKM. The CDR3 has 12 amino acids. CDR3 sequence reads: CASSLISETQCF. The CDR3 DNA sequence: TGTGCCAGCAGTCTCATAAGTGAGACCCAGTGCTTC.

This clonotype is classed as medium-sized (0.01 to 0.1%). The chain uses TRBV3-1 and TRBJ1-1; the D gene is possibly TRBD1 (6 bases). This CDR3 has 17 residues. Germline CDR1 LGHDT, CDR2 YNNKEL (reference sequence). The V and J ends lost 4 bases and 0 bases respectively, with 18 bases between them. The CDR3 DNA reads TGTGCCAGCAGCCTTCCGCCGGGGGCAGGGCTGAACACTGAAGCTTTCTTT. This gives the protein CASSLPPGAGLNTEAFF.

This clonotype was counted many times. V usage is TRBV11-2 and J usage is TRBJ2-5; no reliable D call. This CDR3 comprises 14 residues. The V gene's germline CDR1 is SGHAT and CDR2 FQNNGV. Trimming removed 1 base at V and 1 base at J, with 7 bases between. CDR3 bases: TGTGCCAGCAGCTTAGGTGTGGTCCAAGAGACCCAGTACTTC. As protein: CASSLGVVQETQYF. The full variable domain, with the rest looked up from reference TRBV11-2 and TRBJ2-5, is EAGVAQSPRYKIIEKRQSVAFWCNPISGHATLYWYQQILGQGPKLLIQFQNNGVVDDSQLPKDRFSAERLKGVDSTLKIQPAKLEDSAVYLCASSLGVVQETQYFGPGTRLLVL.

The rearrangement links TRBV27 to TRBJ1-4, with TRBD1 as a possible D gene (6 bases). V lost 0 bases and J 7 bases, leaving 12 bases between the germline ends. CDR3 length equals 15 residues. Germline V CDR1 and CDR2: MNHEY, SMNVEV (reference sequence). Here the CDR3 DNA reads TGTGCCAGCAGTTTATCGAGGGGGTATGGTGAAAAACTGTTTTTT. Its protein product is CASSLSRGYGEKLFF.

By share, this clonotype ranks as medium-sized. This rearrangement joins TRBV7-2 to TRBJ2-6, with 11 bases fitting TRBD1. The CDR3 is made up of 18 amino acids. Trimming took 5 bases from V and 0 from J; bases not matched to a gene: 6. Per germline, CDR1 SGHTA and CDR2 FQGNSA. The CDR3 DNA follows: TGTGCCAGCAGCGGAACCGGGACAGGGGGCTCTGGGGCCAACGTCCTGACTTTC. This translates into CASSGTGTGGSGANVLTF.